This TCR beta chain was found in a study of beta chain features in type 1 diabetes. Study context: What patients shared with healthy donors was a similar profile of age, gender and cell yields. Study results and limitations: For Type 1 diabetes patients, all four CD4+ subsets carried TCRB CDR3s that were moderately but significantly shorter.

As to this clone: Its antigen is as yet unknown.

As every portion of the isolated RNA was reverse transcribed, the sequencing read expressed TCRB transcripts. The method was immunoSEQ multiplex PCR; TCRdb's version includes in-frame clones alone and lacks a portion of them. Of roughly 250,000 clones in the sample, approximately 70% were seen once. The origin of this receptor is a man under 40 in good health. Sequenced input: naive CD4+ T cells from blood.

For the CDR3, the DNA is TGTGCCAGCTCTAGGGCTTACAATGAGCAGTTCTTC. As protein: CASSRAYNEQFF. This rearrangement joins TRBV2 to TRBJ2-1, with no clear D. The V end was cut by 8 bases, the J end by 4 bases, with 9 bases between. CDR3 length: 12 amino acids. Germline CDR1 is SNHLY and CDR2 is FYNNEI.